The T cell receptor (beta chain) described here comes from a study of T cells in Graves' hyperthyroidism and ophthalmopathy (dated by TCRdb to about 2019). For context, the study as a whole: A discovery cohort of about a hundred patients, 43 with Graves' ophthalmopathy and roughly 59 with stable Graves' hyperthyroidism, was used to find distinguishing TCR V-J signatures. Prospective prediction of ophthalmopathy was tested in an independent validation cohort of fewer than 20 hyperthyroidism patients and some 17 patients who later progressed to ophthalmopathy. The 100 or so discovery patients were randomly divided into training and test sets at a 7:3 ratio. The study also compared thyroid tissue and blood T-cell repertoires from 5 to 7 Graves' hyperthyroidism patients. After blood sampling, hyperthyroidism patients were treated with methimazole at a starting dose of 30 mg daily, and ophthalmopathy patients were treated with high-dose intravenous methylprednisolone. TCR Vbeta CDR3 sequencing of 120 to 150 peripheral blood samples (around 45 ophthalmopathy, 70 to 85 hyperthyroidism and roughly 17 progressor patients) is reported in the paper. Study-wide conclusions, independent of this receptor: In cross-validation, a model built on a 13 V-J signature told ophthalmopathy apart from stable hyperthyroidism with approximately 91% sensitivity and roughly 82% specificity, and in testing the same model reached 80%/75%. No statistical method was used to fix the sample size in advance, and group allocation was not hidden from the investigators. Blood samples also contained most of the expanded thyroid clonotypes (frequency above 0.001), which suggests that blood repertoires may reflect thyroid immune responses. In validation, the model predicted progression to ophthalmopathy a median of about 6.8 months before onset, with 65% to 71% sensitivity and 72.22% specificity.

The study excluded patients with uncontrolled infections, other autoimmune diseases, pregnancy or lactation. Diagnoses relied on clinical symptoms, serum thyroxine and TRAb, thyroid ultrasound and orbital computed tomography. Total RNA was extracted using Trizol reagent, and RNA quality was assessed on an Agilent 2100 Bioanalyzer. The TCR beta CDR3 regions were amplified from RNA transcripts. The first round of RT-PCR for the TCR CDR3 was performed with the HTBI primer set and the Qiagen OneStep RT-PCR kit. Libraries were constructed in a second round of multiplex PCR, after which size selection and purification were performed. Libraries were sequenced paired-end with 100 bp reads on an Illumina HiSeq2000. The paper's data handling went like this. SOAPnuke was used to process the raw data, throwing out any read that contained adapters or uncalled bases, had a mean Phred below 15, or lacked an exact constant-primer or identifier match. High-quality paired reads were merged using COPE v1.2.5, and each unique nucleotide sequence was defined as a clonotype. MiTCR v1.1 was used to align the clonotypes against IMGT TRBV, TRBD and TRBJ reference segments. Analysis was restricted to V-J combinations with a frequency above 0.0001, which covered over 98% of repertoires. A TCS score was defined as the ratio of F50 (clonal expansion) to E x V (chaos), with BLOSUM62-based TCRdist applied between CDR3 peptides within each V-J. Welch's t-statistics and random forest reduced roughly 500 V-J features to roughly 13, which were used in a naive Bayes classifier (R e1071). The Morisita-Horn index was used to measure how similar the thyroid and blood repertoires were. Using fastp trimming at Q25 and MiXCR clonotype assembly, TCRdb reanalyzed the public sequencing data and kept in-frame beta chains. Every entry covers one CDR3 protein and lists the most common genes and DNA from its rows. These V and J calls originate from TCRdb's pipeline instead of the authors' own analysis. Present in this sample are more than 500,000 distinct CDR3 sequences, roughly 46% of which were seen just once. The top ten hold roughly 19% of the sample.

Compared with germline, V lacks 5 bases and J lacks 1 base; bases without a gene match: 12. The cysteine opens and the phenylalanine closes a CDR3 of 17 amino acids. Only the CDR3 part of the read is kept: 51 bases, read in frame from the first base. CDR1 SGHTA and CDR2 FQGNSA are derived from the germline V gene. This clonotype has ten or more counts. This clone's antigen is unknown. Base qualities are not provided; no much larger clone lies one nucleotide away. The V gene is TRBV7-2 and the J gene is TRBJ1-1; 8 middle bases align to TRBD1. This receptor was identified in an adult woman with Graves' disease, either hyperthyroidism or ophthalmopathy (not recorded which). Specimen: peripheral blood or thyroid tissue (not recorded which). The DNA sequence is given as TGTGCCAGCAGCCCTCGGGGACAGGCTTTGAGGAACACTGAAGCTTTCTTT. It specifies CASSPRGQALRNTEAFF.